This TCR beta chain derives from a study of T cell responses to AZD1222 COVID-19 vaccine. The wider study: Some second doses came at about 4 weeks and others at about 12 weeks; these were pooled.

Trimming removed 6 bases from V and 4 bases from J, with 10 bases in between. The CDR3 extends over 12 amino acids. Germline V gene sequence: CDR1 SNHLY, CDR2 FYNNEI. Study results and caveats: Possibly, clonal diversity was underestimated; donors were largely white British and included more females. None of the repertoires were sampled until the peak T cell response had passed. Dominant at 160-218 and 743-854, vaccine-associated CD4 TCRs also spanned spike.

This clone was picked up a small number of times. Its antigen is unknown. TCRdb's copy holds only in-frame clones and misses some; the assay was immunoSEQ multiplex PCR. The table records about 150,000 clones, around 93% of them present only once. This clonotype originated in an adult in good health. Sequencing was performed on peripheral blood, taken on day 0 of AZD1222 vaccination. The rearrangement uses TRBV2 and TRBJ2-7; weak D call: TRBD1 (6 bases). CDR3: CASSADRYEQYF. In DNA form, the CDR3 reads TGTGCCAGCAGCGCAGACAGGTACGAGCAGTACTTC.